This note documents a single T cell receptor (beta chain) sequence. What it recognizes is unknown. TCRdb reprocessed the 5' RACE reads; each CDR3 protein has one entry and no DNA is given. In all, the sample yields around 550,000 distinct CDR3 sequences. This record comes from a study of T cells expressing NK-cell markers. Across the whole study: All TCR beta repertoires analysed originated from sorted CD3+CD56+NKG2C+, CD3+CD56+NKG2C- and CD3+CD56-NKG2C+ T cells. The sequencing cohort of eight donors included seven HCMV-seropositive individuals and one seronegative individual.

CDR1 and CDR2 (germline): SGHVS, FNYEAQ. There are 13 residues in the CDR3. Study-wide findings and caveats: These clonotypes also led the CD3+CD56-NKG2C+ fraction in several donors.

The clonotype was recovered from a man aged 18-30 years in good health. The V gene is TRBV7-6, the J gene TRBJ2-3. Material for sequencing was blood T cells: a sorted CD56 or NKG2C T cell subset, CD4+ or CD8+ T cells, or bulk PBMC T cells (not recorded which). CDR3 residues: CASSLVWEDTQYF.